This T cell receptor (beta chain) is from a study of T cell responses to AZD1222 COVID-19 vaccine. Germline CDR1 MNHEY, CDR2 SVGAGI. The CDR3 has 15 amino acids. The V end was cut by 7 bases, the J end by 2 bases, with 15 bases between. This clone appeared many times. Here immunoSEQ multiplex PCR was the method, and the copy in TCRdb shows in-frame clones only, minus some. In the table there are 150,000 to 180,000 clones, 85% to 90% of which are singletons. This specimen was peripheral blood, taken on day 0 of MenACWY control vaccination. The TCR sequence derives from an adult in good health. The gene calls are TRBV6-5 and TRBJ2-1, with D possibly TRBD2 on 5 matching bases. Here the CDR3 reads CASKFSRGAYNEQFF. The CDR3 DNA reads TGTGCCAGCAAGTTCAGCCGGGGAGCCTACAATGAGCAGTTCTTC.